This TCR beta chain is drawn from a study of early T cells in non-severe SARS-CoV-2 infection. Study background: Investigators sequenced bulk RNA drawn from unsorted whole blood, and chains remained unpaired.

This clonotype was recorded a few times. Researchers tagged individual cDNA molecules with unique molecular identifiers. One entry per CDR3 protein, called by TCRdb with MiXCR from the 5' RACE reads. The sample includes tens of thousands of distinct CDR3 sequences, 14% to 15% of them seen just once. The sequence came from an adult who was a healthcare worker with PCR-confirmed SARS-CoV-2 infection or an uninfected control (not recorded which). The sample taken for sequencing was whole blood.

For the CDR3, the DNA is TGTGCCAGCAGTGACAGTTTGAACTATGGCTACACCTTC. This translates into CASSDSLNYGYTF. The genes are TRBV2 and TRBJ1-2; D ambiguous. Germline assignment: CDR1 SNHLY and CDR2 FYNNEI. V dropped 3 bases and J dropped 2 bases, with 7 bases sitting between them. CDR3 size: 13 residues.